A few counts support the clone carrying this T cell receptor beta chain. Its antigen is currently unknown. Relative to the germline gene, one junction end is altered; a read error may explain this. The same CDR3 also results from other DNA sequences found in this sample. The data were taken from a study of CD8+ T cells in alopecia areata. Study background: Treated individuals took tofacitinib by mouth, 5 to 10 mg twice daily. General study findings and limits: Higher clonality and more expanded CD8+ clones appeared in lesional than normal scalp. Sequencing of scalp samples also captures resident alphabeta T cells of normal skin.

The treatment: oral pan-JAK inhibitor, 5-10 mg twice daily. Sampling of alopecia areata patients yielded lesional scalp punch biopsies as well as peripheral blood. Reverse transcription of extracted RNA yielded cDNA, which provided the sequencing template. Some clones are missing from TCRdb's copy, which holds only in-frame ones; the method was immunoSEQ multiplex PCR. The sample has 150,000 to 200,000 clones; roughly 60% are singletons. This CDR3 comprises 12 residues. In germline, CDR1 is SQVTM, CDR2 ANQGSEA. This clonotype was obtained from a human donor with alopecia areata. The chain carries TRBV29-1 and TRBJ2-7; 7 nucleotides agree with TRBD1. This material consisted of CD4+ T cells sorted from blood, taken at roughly week 49, from a patient treated with tofacitinib. The CDR3: CSVKDRAYEQYF. The CDR3, as DNA: TGCAGCGTTAAAGACAGGGCCTACGAGCAGTACTTC.